This T cell receptor (beta chain) was sequenced for a study of cytomegalovirus exposure and HLA in healthy donors. For the study at large: Across 350 to 500 genotyped donors, roughly 85% landed in the Caucasian-associated ancestry cluster. Findings and limits, study-wide: Among the most significant clusters, several appeared linked to common viral pathogens in a later analysis. TCR beta V segments were, for the most part, productive about 87% or about 30% of the time in an earlier analysis. Excluded: some indistinguishable V segments such as TRBV6-2 and TRBV6-3.

Primers included in the PCR were 60 Vbeta and 13 Jbeta primers. Repertoires were generated with immunoSEQ multiplex PCR, while TCRdb's copy carries only in-frame clones and drops some. The sample shows about 160,000 clones, over 80% of them seen only once. With 0 bases clipped from V and 3 bases from J, the junction kept 7 bases outside the gene matches. The germline gives CDR1 LGHNT, CDR2 FRNRAP. The CDR3 is 17 amino acids. With regard to this clone: What it recognizes is unknown.

The chain combines TRBV12-5 with TRBJ2-7, with 11 nucleotides matching TRBD2. Sequencing was done on a sample of PBMCs. The sequence was collected from a woman under 30 in good health and CMV-seronegative. Here the CDR3 DNA reads TGTGCTAGTGGTTTGGTGACCGGGACTAGCGGTTTCTACGAGCAGTACTTC. Protein: CASGLVTGTSGFYEQYF. The complete variable domain, with remaining parts taken from reference TRBV12-5 and TRBJ2-7, reads DARVTQTPRHKVTEMGQEVTMRCQPILGHNTVFWYRQTMMQGLELLAYFRNRAPLDDSGMPKDRFSAEMPDATLATLKIQPSEPRDSAVYFCASGLVTGTSGFYEQYFGPGTRLTVT.